Listed here are 14 T cell receptor beta chains from one sample, sequenced in a study of vaccination and CD4 T cells after COVID-19. Treatment: roughly 10-day PBMC culture with coronavirus spike peptide pools or control peptides (ViraFEST assay). These CD4+ T cells came from an unexposed donor, sampled before the COVID-19 pandemic (2011-2018). These receptors' antigens are unknown. The assay that was used to sequence DNA from cultured CD4+ T cells was the Oncomine TCR Beta short-read assay. From CD4+ T cells that had been cultured, genomic DNA was extracted. A single record per CDR3 protein comes from TCRdb applying MiXCR to the PCR reads. The sample lists over 9,000 distinct CDR3 sequences, almost 30% occurring once. Sequenced: CD4+ T cells from blood, cultured in vitro. The receptors were sampled from a human donor in good health.

By share, this clonotype counts as medium-sized. V usage is TRBV19 and J usage is TRBJ2-2; 8 bases agree with TRBD1. J was trimmed by 5 bases and V by 8 bases; bases with no gene match: 4. Germline V gene sequence: CDR1 LNHDA, CDR2 SQIVND (reference sequence). There are 13 residues in the CDR3. CDR3 coding DNA: TGTGCCAGTTCGGACAGGGCTACCGGGGAGCTGTTTTTT. It translates to CASSDRATGELFF.

The rearrangement links TRBV20-1 to TRBJ2-1; possibly TRBD2 for D (8 bases). The CDR3 consists of 15 residues. Trimming stripped 6 bases from V and 5 bases from J, with 20 bases between. Germline lookup yields CDR1 DFQATT and CDR2 SNEGSKA (reference sequence). For the CDR3, the DNA is TGCAGTGCCAGGGGGGGGTTAGCGGGAAACAATGAGCAGTTCTTC. Amino acids: CSARGGLAGNNEQFF.

This clonotype turned up a few times. The chain employs TRBV6-2 or TRBV6-3 and TRBJ1-2; no definite D call. This CDR3 has 14 residues. Germline CDR1 is MNHEY and CDR2 is SVGEGT. V lost 4 bases to trimming and J lost 4 bases, with 13 bases between them. CDR3 sequence reads: CASSSNYQVYGYTF. CDR3 nucleotide sequence: TGTGCCAGCAGTTCCAACTATCAGGTCTATGGCTACACCTTC.

J is TRBJ1-2 and V is TRBV4-3, with D possibly being TRBD1 (5 bases). V lost 5 bases and J lost 5, with 18 bases in between. CDR3 size: 15 residues. Germline assignment: CDR1 LGHNA and CDR2 YSLEER. CDR3 residues: CASSRTVGQGYGYTF. In DNA, the CDR3 is TGCGCCAGCAGCAGGACCGTCGGGCAGGGTTATGGCTACACCTTC.

This clonotype was counted a few times. The rearrangement joins TRBV28 to TRBJ1-2; weak D call: TRBD1 (5 bases). The germline V gene has CDR1 MDHEN and CDR2 SYDVKM. This CDR3 is 18 amino acids long. V dropped 6 bases and J dropped 3 bases, with 26 bases sitting between them. The CDR3 nucleotides read TGTGCCAGCAGCCTTGCTTGGGGGACCGCCGGGTACGACTATGGCTACACCTTC. The encoded protein is CASSLAWGTAGYDYGYTF.

In the case of this clonotype: The junction does not match germline at one end; this may be a read error. This chain uses TRBV2 with TRBJ1-5, with a weak D call TRBD1 (5 bases). The CDR3 is 18 residues long. Germline lookup yields CDR1 SNHLY and CDR2 FYNNEI. CDR3 in amino acids: CASTSAPGPPYSNQPHHF. CDR3 nucleotides: TGTGCCAGCACCTCTGCTCCGGGACCCCCGTATAGCAATCAGCCCCACCATTTT.

This clonotype was observed a few times. The chain links TRBV10-3 to TRBJ2-7; TRBD2 aligns across 9 bases. The V gene's germline CDR1 is ENHRY and CDR2 SYGVKD. CDR3 length: 16 residues. J was trimmed by 1 base and V by 11 bases; bases with no gene match: 15. The CDR3 sequence: CAVLGLAGNHSYEQYF. CDR3 in DNA: TGTGCCGTCTTGGGGCTAGCGGGGAACCATTCCTACGAGCAGTACTTC.

The chain joins TRBV2 to TRBJ2-3; no firm D call. CDR3 length: 14 amino acids. Germline CDR1 reads SNHLY; CDR2 reads FYNNEI. Trimming pared 1 base from V and 0 bases from J, leaving 5 bases between. The CDR3 reads CASSEDFSTDTQYF. CDR3 nucleotide sequence: TGTGCCAGCAGTGAAGATTTTAGCACAGATACGCAGTATTTT.

Here the CDR3 reads CASSQVPVSSYEQYF. CDR3 bases: TGTGCCAGTAGTCAGGTCCCAGTTTCCTCCTACGAGCAGTACTTC. This sequence joins TRBV19 and TRBJ2-7; D is ambiguous. V lost 5 bases and J lost 0, with 14 bases in between. Germline CDR1 and CDR2: LNHDA and SQIVND (reference sequence). The CDR3 covers 15 residues.

The rearrangement joins TRBV7-3 to TRBJ2-2; 10 bases fit TRBD2. CDR1 is SGHTA, CDR2 FQGTGA, per germline. V shed 2 bases and J 3 bases; nucleotides not matched to a gene: 0. This CDR3 has 15 amino acids. The CDR3 is CASSLLAGDTGELFF. CDR3 bases: TGTGCCAGCAGCTTACTAGCGGGAGACACCGGGGAGCTGTTTTTT. The variable domain in full, with the rest retrieved from reference TRBV7-3 and TRBJ2-2, is GAGVSQTPSNKVTEKGKYVELRCDPISGHTALYWYRQSLGQGPEFLIYFQGTGAADDSGLPNDRFFAVRPEGSVSTLKIQRTERGDSAVYLCASSLLAGDTGELFFGEGSRLTVL.

The chain has TRBV20-1 and TRBJ2-3; TRBD1 aligns across 10 bases. The CDR3 loop spans 17 amino acids. Germline V gene data show CDR1 as DFQATT and CDR2 as SNEGSKA (reference sequence). J was trimmed by 2 bases and V by 1 base; bases with no gene match: 9. The CDR3 sequence: CSARVSAGTGDTDTQYF. CDR3 sequence (DNA): TGCAGTGCTAGAGTTTCTGCAGGGACAGGGGACACAGATACGCAGTATTTT.

This clonotype was found a few times. J is TRBJ1-1 and V is TRBV7-8, with no clear D. From germline, CDR1 is SGHVS and CDR2 FQNEAQ. The CDR3 spans 13 residues. The V end was cut by 5 bases, the J end by 4 bases, with 11 bases between. CDR3 sequence reads: CASSLLIGTEAFF. In DNA, the CDR3 is TGTGCCAGCAGCCTCTTAATCGGCACTGAAGCTTTCTTT.

In its sample, this clonotype was seen a few times. V is TRBV6-5 and J is TRBJ1-2; D gene unclear. From germline, CDR1 is MNHEY and CDR2 SVGAGI. V lost 0 bases to trimming and J lost 5 bases, with 10 bases between them. The CDR3 is 14 residues long. CDR3 sequence reads: CASSYSISAYGYTF. The CDR3 DNA reads TGTGCCAGCAGTTACTCGATATCTGCGTATGGCTACACCTTC.

This chain uses TRBV11-2 with TRBJ1-2, with 7 bases lining up with TRBD1. The CDR3 extends over 15 amino acids. CDR1 SGHAT and CDR2 FQNNGV come from the germline V gene. V shed 6 bases and J 2 bases; nucleotides not matched to a gene: 9. CDR3 region: CASRSPGQRNYGYTF. CDR3 DNA sequence: TGTGCCAGCAGGTCACCGGGACAGAGAAACTATGGCTACACCTTC.